This passage covers 7 T cell receptor beta chains from one sample sequenced in a study of blood T cell repertoires in COVID-19. Using immunoSEQ multiplex PCR, the repertoire was profiled, and TCRdb retains in-frame clones only, with some absent. The sample has 300,000 to 450,000 clones; around nine tenths are singletons. Source material: peripheral blood. Every receptor here comes from a human donor in a cohort sampled during active COVID-19.

V is TRBV14 and J is TRBJ2-7; possible D gene TRBD2, 5 bases. This CDR3 region has 15 residues. Germline CDR1 SGHDN, CDR2 FVKESK. Trimming removed 4 bases from V and 3 bases from J, with 16 bases in between. Here the CDR3 reads CASSLSGSRVYEQYF. The CDR3 DNA reads as TGTGCCAGCAGCCTCAGTGGGAGCCGGGTCTACGAGCAGTACTTC.

The chain links TRBV7-6 to TRBJ1-2; the match to TRBD1 covers 7 bases. The V gene end was trimmed by 4 bases and the J gene end by 2 bases; junction bases not matched to a gene: 7. The CDR3 has 15 amino acids. Looked up from germline, CDR1 is SGHVS and CDR2 is FNYEAQ. The CDR3 here is CASSSLQGSNYGYTF. The DNA for the CDR3 is TGTGCCAGCAGCTCTTTACAGGGGTCGAACTATGGCTACACCTTC.

This chain joins TRBV28 and TRBJ2-1, with a possible D match to TRBD1 (6 bases). Germline values: CDR1 MDHEN, CDR2 SYDVKM. CDR3 length equals 16 residues. The ends were cut back, 2 bases at V and 4 bases at J, with 15 bases in the middle. In nucleotides, the CDR3 is TGTGCCAGCAGTTTACCCTACAGGGATCCATACAATGAGCAGTTCTTC. Its protein is CASSLPYRDPYNEQFF. Full variable domain (rest looked up from reference TRBV28 and TRBJ2-1): DVKVTQSSRYLVKRTGEKVFLECVQDMDHENMFWYRQDPGLGLRLIYFSYDVKMKEKGDIPEGYSVSREKKERFSLILESASTNQTSMYLCASSLPYRDPYNEQFFGPGTRLTVL.

The chain carries TRBV30 and TRBJ1-4; 8 bases match TRBD1. The CDR3 totals 16 residues. After removal of 0 bases from V and 2 bases from J, the junction contained 5 bases not matched to a gene. In germline, CDR1 is GTSNPN, CDR2 SVGIG (reference sequence). The CDR3 DNA reads TGTGCCTGGAGTGTCCGGAACAGGGGGACTAATGAAAAACTGTTTTTT. Translating it yields CAWSVRNRGTNEKLFF.

The V and J genes are TRBV27 and TRBJ1-5; 8 bases line up with TRBD1. The V and J ends lost 7 bases and 7 bases, in that order; junction bases with no gene match: 9. CDR3 length: 14 residues. Germline V gene data show CDR1 as MNHEY and CDR2 as SMNVEV (reference sequence). CDR3 nucleotide sequence: TGTGCCAGCAACCCGACAGGGGTAAACCAGCCCCAGCATTTT. This encodes CASNPTGVNQPQHF.

This clone was observed at least ten times. For the CDR3, the DNA is TGTGCCAGCAGCTTAACTCAGGGGTTCGGCACTGAAGCTTTCTTT. Protein product: CASSLTQGFGTEAFF. The V call is TRBV7-8, the J call TRBJ1-1, with D possibly TRBD1 on 6 matching bases. This CDR3 spans 15 amino acids. Germline V gene lookup returns CDR1 SGHVS and CDR2 FQNEAQ. V was cut by 2 bases and J by 4 bases, with 14 bases left in between. Together with reference TRBV7-8 and TRBJ1-1, the CDR3 gives the full variable domain: GAGVSQSPRYKVAKRGQDVALRCDPISGHVSLFWYQQALGQGPEFLTYFQNEAQLDKSGLPSDRFFAERPEGSVSTLKIQRTQQEDSAVYLCASSLTQGFGTEAFFGQGTRLTVV.

The V call is TRBV6-5, the J call TRBJ2-7, with TRBD1 as a possible D gene (6 bases). Between the trimmed V and J ends, which lost 7 bases and 5 bases, there was a span of 12 bases. CDR1 is MNHEY, CDR2 SVGAGI, per germline. The CDR3 has 12 amino acids. CDR3: CASNKNRDEQYF. In nucleotides, the CDR3 is TGTGCCAGCAACAAGAACAGGGACGAGCAGTACTTC.